The clone carrying this T cell receptor (beta chain) was detected only a few times. Its antigen is unidentified. Germline lookup yields CDR1 MDHEN and CDR2 SYDVKM. With 5 bases clipped from V and 0 bases from J, the junction kept 13 bases outside the gene matches. The CDR3 extends over 19 amino acids. This record comes from a study of T cell repertoires in cytomegalovirus infection. Overall study context: Recently identified HLA-C-restricted CMV epitopes and well-studied HLA-B-restricted CMV epitopes were used by the study.

A single record per CDR3 protein comes from TCRdb applying MiXCR to the reads. The profile covers just under 500,000 distinct CDR3 sequences, with around a third appearing a single time and roughly a sixth taken by the ten largest. This clonotype was obtained from a human donor in good health (CMV status not recorded). Some clones in this sample may be carry-over from other donors' samples. The rearrangement joins TRBV28 to TRBJ2-1; 10 bases are shared with TRBD2. Sequencing used cultured PBMCs, obtained from culture after CMV antigen stimulation. CDR3 sequence (DNA): TGTGCCAGCAGTCACCAACTAGCGGGGCCCCGGAGCTCCTACAATGAGCAGTTCTTC. Translating it yields CASSHQLAGPRSSYNEQFF.